The clone carrying this TCR beta chain was detected only a few times. Antigen specificity is unknown. This record belongs to a study of cytomegalovirus exposure and HLA in healthy donors. Study context: Assignment to the Caucasian-associated ancestry cluster applied to approximately 80% of the approximately 400 genotyped donors.

Regarding the study as a whole: Researchers had no immune exposure information except CMV serostatus available. DRB1 had the most TCR associations and HLA-C the fewest, a later analysis found, with rates varying by HLA locus. One cluster of highly shared sequence variants probably arose as a sequencing artifact.

Primers: 60 Vbeta forward and 13 Jbeta reverse. Assay used: immunoSEQ multiplex PCR; TCRdb lists only in-frame clones, some missing. The table includes some 140,000 clones, over 70% detected once. Material: PBMCs. The clonotype was recovered from a man younger than 40 in good health and CMV-seronegative.

The DNA of the CDR3 is TGTGCCTGCGGGCTAGCGGGAGAAGATACGCAGTATTTT. Protein sequence: CACGLAGEDTQYF. The rearrangement joins TRBV6-5 to TRBJ2-3; 10 bases match TRBD2. Germline V gene sequence: CDR1 MNHEY, CDR2 SVGAGI. The CDR3 extends over 13 amino acids. V shed 11 bases and J 5 bases; nucleotides not matched to a gene: 7.